This section outlines one TCR beta chain sequence together with its context. This entry comes from a study of cytomegalovirus exposure and HLA in healthy donors. A multiplex PCR was run with 60 Vbeta primers and 13 Jbeta primers. Profiling relied on immunoSEQ multiplex PCR, and the TCRdb table lists in-frame clones only, not all of them. The listing contains approximately 140,000 clones. Trimming pared 4 bases from V and 0 bases from J, leaving 10 bases between. The CDR3 contains 16 residues. From germline, CDR1 is MDHEN and CDR2 SYDVKM. Sequenced sample: PBMCs. The chain combines TRBV28 with TRBJ1-6; D is undetermined. The receptor comes from a woman aged 50 to 60 in good health and CMV-seronegative. CDR3: CASSSGKSSYNSPLHF. Written as DNA, the CDR3 is TGTGCCAGCAGTTCAGGCAAGAGCTCCTATAATTCACCCCTCCACTTT.